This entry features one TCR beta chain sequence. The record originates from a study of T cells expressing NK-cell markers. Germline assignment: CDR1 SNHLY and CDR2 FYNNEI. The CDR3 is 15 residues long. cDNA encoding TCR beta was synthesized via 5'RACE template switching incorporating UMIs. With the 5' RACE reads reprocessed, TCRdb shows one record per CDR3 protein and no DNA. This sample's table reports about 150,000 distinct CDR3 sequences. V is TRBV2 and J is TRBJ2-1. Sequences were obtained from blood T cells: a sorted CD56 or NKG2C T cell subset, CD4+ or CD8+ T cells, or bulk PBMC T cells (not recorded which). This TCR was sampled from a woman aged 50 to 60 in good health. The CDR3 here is CASSLAEILYNEQFF.